This TCR beta chain comes out of a study of tumor-infiltrating lymphocytes in localized non-small cell lung cancer. About the study: Each patient gave resected tumor and non-adjacent uninvolved lung tissue.

The trim removed 2 bases at V and 5 bases at J, leaving 3 bases unmatched. Germline V CDR1 and CDR2: SNHLY, FYNNEI. This CDR3 has 14 amino acids. To note about this clone: Its specificity is not known.

The protocol was immunoSEQ multiplex PCR, while the TCRdb copy is restricted to in-frame clones and leaves out a portion. The table lists 8,000 to 9,500 clones, over 60% of them singletons, with just over 5% in the top ten. Study outcomes and limitations: TCR sequencing covered a subset of patients with enough tissue. Tumors had more T cell infiltration than uninvolved lung, per TCRbeta sequencing and CD3 counts.

This sequence joins TRBV2 and TRBJ2-7; 10 bases fit TRBD1. The sequencing input was lung tumor tissue. The TCR sequence derives from a human donor with non-small cell lung cancer. The CDR3 loop is CASSEWDRGNEQYF. CDR3 DNA sequence: TGTGCCAGCAGTGAATGGGACAGGGGAAACGAGCAGTACTTC. Looking up the rest from reference TRBV2 and TRBJ2-7 gives the full variable domain: EPEVTQTPSHQVTQMGQEVILRCVPISNHLYFYWYRQILGQKVEFLVSFYNNEISEKSEIFDDQFSVERPDGSNFTLKIRSTKLEDSAMYFCASSEWDRGNEQYFGPGTRLTVT.